The 30 T cell receptor beta chains below all came from one sample that was sequenced in a study of long-term antiretroviral therapy in people with HIV. Survey level was the resolution at which the v3.0 immunoSEQ assay ran. Produced via immunoSEQ multiplex PCR; TCRdb's table is partial and in-frame only. The data hold about 25,000 clones, with 93% observed a single time. The source was unsorted PBMCs, collected 7.6 years after starting antiretroviral therapy. The receptors shown here come from a woman aged 40 to 55 with HIV.

The chain combines TRBV30 with TRBJ2-3; 8 nucleotides agree with TRBD1. The CDR3 is made up of 11 amino acids. Germline lookup yields CDR1 GTSNPN and CDR2 SVGIG (reference sequence). J lost 14 bases, V lost 3 bases, and 7 bases had no gene match. The CDR3 sequence is CAWRDRALPYF. The CDR3 DNA sequence: TGTGCCTGGAGGGACAGGGCCCTACCGTATTTT.

The chain combines TRBV19 with TRBJ1-5; TRBD1 matches at 10 bases. With V trimmed by 6 bases and J by 0 bases, 11 bases remained unmatched. The germline V gene has CDR1 LNHDA and CDR2 SQIVND (reference sequence). This CDR3 comprises 18 residues. The CDR3 is CASSAGTGDSYSNQPQHF. In DNA form, the CDR3 reads TGTGCCAGTAGCGCCGGGACAGGGGATTCCTATAGCAATCAGCCCCAGCATTTT.

V and J are TRBV5-1 and TRBJ2-5; D unresolved. The germline V gene encodes CDR1 SGHRS and CDR2 YFSETQ. The CDR3 has 18 amino acids. Trimming took off 5 bases at V and 5 bases at J, with 28 bases between the two ends. The CDR3 nucleotides read TGCGCCAGCAGATTTGAACCAGTCTCTAAACGGTCTAAGGAGACCCAGTACTTC. Encoded protein: CASRFEPVSKRSKETQYF.

J is TRBJ1-5 and V is TRBV19; a possible D gene is TRBD1 (6 bases). The V end was cut by 0 bases, the J end by 9 bases, with 6 bases between. Germline CDR1 LNHDA, CDR2 SQIVND (reference sequence). This CDR3 contains 12 residues. CDR3 coding DNA: TGTGCCAGTAGTATAGAACAGGGGCCCCAGCATTTT. Amino acids: CASSIEQGPQHF.

This clone was recorded once. CDR3 DNA: TGTGCCAGCAGATCGTTCGGGACAGGGGGAAACACCATATATTTT. The encoded protein is CASRSFGTGGNTIYF. The chain joins TRBV27 to TRBJ1-3; TRBD1 agrees at 9 bases. J lost 4 bases, V lost 6 bases, and 7 bases had no gene match. This CDR3 is 15 amino acids long. Germline CDR1 is MNHEY and CDR2 is SMNVEV (reference sequence).

V is TRBV30 and J is TRBJ1-2, with D perhaps matching TRBD1 (5 bases). The CDR3 contains 14 residues. V lost 2 bases, J lost 10 bases, and 20 bases lay in between. Per germline, CDR1 GTSNPN and CDR2 SVGIG (reference sequence). CDR3 bases: TGTGCCTGGAGTCCAGGGTTACCCTCGGAGGACTACACCTTC. Its protein product is CAWSPGLPSEDYTF.

This clone occurred a few times. V is TRBV5-4 and J is TRBJ2-4; D is unclear. CDR1 is SGHNT, CDR2 YYREEE, per germline (reference sequence). CDR3 length: 14 residues. Trimming removed 0 bases at V and 5 bases at J, with 9 bases between. CDR3 loop: CASSLDQSENIQYF. The CDR3 DNA follows: TGTGCCAGCAGCTTGGACCAGAGCGAAAACATTCAGTACTTC.

V is TRBV30 and J is TRBJ2-3; D uncertain. CDR1 and CDR2 (germline): GTSNPN, SVGIG (reference sequence). The V gene lost 0 bases and the J gene lost 11 bases, with 9 bases spanning the gap. There are 11 residues in the CDR3. CDR3 nucleotide sequence: TGTGCCTGGAGTGTGTCCCCGATGCAGTATTTT. This gives the protein CAWSVSPMQYF.

The chain carries TRBV2 and TRBJ2-3; D uncertain. Germline V gene data show CDR1 as SNHLY and CDR2 as FYNNEI. The CDR3 covers 14 residues. With 10 bases removed from V and 1 base from J, the gap between germline ends came to 15 bases. This CDR3 is CAIGSVGGTDTQYF. Written as DNA, the CDR3 is TGTGCCATAGGAAGCGTAGGAGGCACAGATACGCAGTATTTT.

The rearrangement joins TRBV6-5 to TRBJ1-1, with a possible D match to TRBD1 (5 bases). The CDR3 contains 14 residues. Germline V gene data show CDR1 as MNHEY and CDR2 as SVGAGI. V was clipped by 3 bases and J by 1 base, with 9 bases between them. CDR3 sequence (DNA): TGTGCCAGCAGTTATACCCAGGGGAACACTGAAGCTTTCTTT. Its translation: CASSYTQGNTEAFF.

The chain couples TRBV9 to TRBJ1-6, with D unresolved. Per the germline V gene, CDR1 is SGDLS and CDR2 is YYNGEE. This CDR3 has 17 amino acids. The ends were cut back, 0 bases at V and 0 bases at J, with 10 bases in the middle. Here the CDR3 DNA reads TGTGCCAGCAGCGTAGGCAAGACCAGCTCCTATAATTCACCCCTCCACTTT. It codes for CASSVGKTSSYNSPLHF.

The CDR3 loop is CAFQPGGQMQYF. The CDR3 DNA reads as TGTGCCTTTCAACCCGGAGGTCAAATGCAGTATTTT. The gene calls are TRBV30 and TRBJ2-3; D perhaps matches TRBD2 (5 bases). The CDR3 length is 12 residues. Germline CDR1 and CDR2: GTSNPN and SVGIG (reference sequence). The ends were cut back, 7 bases at V and 11 bases at J, with 19 bases in the middle.

This rearrangement joins TRBV7-2 to TRBJ2-3; weak D call: TRBD2 (5 bases). The CDR3 is 14 residues long. Trimming removed 5 bases from V and 2 bases from J, with 11 bases in between. Germline CDR1 reads SGHTA; CDR2 reads FQGNSA. For the CDR3, the DNA is TGTGCCAGCAGCGGGAGCGGTTACACAGATACGCAGTATTTT. Its translation: CASSGSGYTDTQYF.

In this sample, this clone turned up once. The rearrangement joins TRBV18 to TRBJ2-2; D gene unclear. Germline V CDR1 and CDR2: KGHSH, LQKENI. The CDR3 has 14 amino acids. The V end was cut by 4 bases, the J end by 3 bases, with 9 bases between. The CDR3 loop is CASSLLQDTGELFF. The CDR3 DNA sequence: TGTGCCAGCTCACTCTTGCAGGACACCGGGGAGCTGTTTTTT.

The V and J genes are TRBV2 and TRBJ1-5; 8 bases line up with TRBD1. The CDR3 totals 13 residues. V trimming: 6 bases; J trimming: 4 bases; junction bases outside the gene matches: 2. CDR1 is SNHLY, CDR2 FYNNEI, per germline. The CDR3 DNA reads TGTGCCAGCAGCGGACAGGGAAATCAGCCCCAGCATTTT. Its protein product is CASSGQGNQPQHF.

The chain carries TRBV9 and TRBJ2-7; D might be TRBD1 (6 bases). The CDR3 runs 14 residues. Germline loops: CDR1 SGDLS, CDR2 YYNGEE. The V and J ends lost 3 bases and 2 bases respectively, with 12 bases between them. In nucleotides, the CDR3 is TGTGCCAGCAGCGGCCGGGACACCACCTACGAGCAGTACTTC. It codes for CASSGRDTTYEQYF.

V is TRBV7-9 and J is TRBJ2-5, with TRBD2 identical over 11 bases. J lost 5 bases, V lost 5 bases, and 10 bases had no gene match. CDR3 size: 16 residues. CDR1 and CDR2 from the germline V gene are SEHNR and FQNEAQ (reference sequence). The CDR3 reads CASSRRSGGAGETQYF. CDR3 DNA sequence: TGTGCCAGCAGCCGCCGTAGCGGGGGGGCCGGGGAGACCCAGTACTTC. The entire variable domain, with the rest obtained from reference TRBV7-9 and TRBJ2-5, is as follows: DTGVSQNPRHKITKRGQNVTFRCDPISEHNRLYWYRQTLGQGPEFLTYFQNEAQLEKSRLLSDRFSAERPKGSFSTLEIQRTEQGDSAMYLCASSRRSGGAGETQYFGPGTRLLVL.

V usage is TRBV19 and J usage is TRBJ2-1, with D possibly matching TRBD1 (7 bases). The V gene lost 5 bases and the J gene lost 8 bases, with 10 bases spanning the gap. Germline assignment: CDR1 LNHDA and CDR2 SQIVND (reference sequence). The CDR3 spans 12 residues. The CDR3 sequence is CASSARGDEQFF. CDR3 in DNA: TGTGCCAGTAGTGCCAGGGGGGATGAGCAGTTCTTC.

This clone was picked up a small number of times. This chain links TRBV30 with TRBJ2-7, with D possibly TRBD2 on 6 matching bases. Germline-derived CDR1 and CDR2 are GTSNPN and SVGIG (reference sequence). This CDR3 has 16 amino acids. With 1 base removed from V and 4 bases from J, the gap between germline ends came to 20 bases. In nucleotides, the CDR3 is TGTGCCTGGAGTGGGGGAGGAGTGGTGCTCGGATACGAGCAGTACTTC. Translation gives CAWSGGGVVLGYEQYF.

The sample holds a few counts of this clone. The chain recombines TRBV5-1 with TRBJ1-2; 8 nucleotides line up with TRBD1. CDR3 length: 14 amino acids. V was clipped by 6 bases and J by 2 bases; unmatched bases: 6. The germline gives CDR1 SGHRS, CDR2 YFSETQ. The CDR3: CASTSRTGNYGYTF. The CDR3 DNA sequence: TGCGCCAGCACCTCTCGGACAGGGAACTATGGCTACACCTTC.

The chain uses TRBV4-3 and TRBJ2-7, with TRBD2 identical over 14 bases. Germline CDR1 and CDR2: LGHNA and YSLEER. The CDR3 consists of 19 residues. V was clipped by 2 bases and J by 3 bases; unmatched bases: 12. DNA of the CDR3: TGCGCCAGCAGCCAAAACCCCGGGACTAGCGGGGGTGATAGCTACGAGCAGTACTTC. Residues: CASSQNPGTSGGDSYEQYF.

The chain links TRBV4-1 to TRBJ2-7; D unresolved. Germline CDR1 and CDR2: MGHRA and YSYEKL. CDR3 length: 15 residues. Deletions cut 0 bases from V and 2 bases from J, with 11 bases between. The CDR3 region is CASSQDREKAYEQYF. CDR3 sequence (DNA): TGCGCCAGCAGCCAAGATAGGGAAAAGGCCTACGAGCAGTACTTC.

This chain links TRBV6-6 with TRBJ1-3, with a weak D call TRBD1 (5 bases). The length of the CDR3 is 14 residues. Trimming removed 5 bases from V and 0 bases from J, with 8 bases in between. The germline V gene encodes CDR1 MNHNY and CDR2 SVGAGI (reference sequence). The CDR3 loop reads CASSHGGSGNTIYF. The CDR3 coding sequence is TGTGCCAGCAGTCACGGGGGCTCTGGAAACACCATATATTTT.

The V gene is TRBV7-9, the J gene TRBJ1-4; 7 bases fit TRBD1. Germline V gene sequence: CDR1 SEHNR, CDR2 FQNEAQ (reference sequence). This CDR3 region has 18 residues. V shed 1 base, J shed 0 bases, and the junction held 8 bases outside the gene matches. The CDR3 spells CASSLGWTGAATNEKLFF. The CDR3 DNA sequence: TGTGCCAGCAGCTTAGGTTGGACAGGCGCCGCAACTAATGAAAAACTGTTTTTT.

The chain links TRBV15 to TRBJ2-7; D possibly corresponds to TRBD2 (6 bases). V was pared by 0 bases and J by 3 bases, with 9 bases between. This CDR3 is 14 amino acids long. CDR1 is LNHNV, CDR2 YYDKDF, per germline (reference sequence). The CDR3 spells CATSREGTDYEQYF. The DNA of the CDR3 is TGTGCCACCAGCAGAGAGGGGACTGACTACGAGCAGTACTTC.

The chain recombines TRBV6-5 with TRBJ2-7, with D unresolved. Germline V gene data show CDR1 as MNHEY and CDR2 as SVGAGI. The CDR3 spans 13 residues. Trimming took 0 bases from V and 2 from J, leaving 5 bases between them. The CDR3 spells CASSYSPAYEQYF. The CDR3 coding sequence is TGTGCCAGCAGTTACTCACCAGCCTACGAGCAGTACTTC.

The chain couples TRBV5-6 to TRBJ2-5; D not certain. Germline V gene lookup returns CDR1 SGHDT and CDR2 YYEEEE. Deletions cut 3 bases from V and 5 bases from J, with 14 bases between. The CDR3 runs 14 residues. The CDR3 sequence is CASSSGPVEETQYF. In DNA form, the CDR3 reads TGTGCCAGCAGCTCCGGACCAGTGGAGGAGACCCAGTACTTC.

The chain has TRBV19 and TRBJ1-1; 9 bases map to TRBD1. V was pared by 9 bases and J by 4 bases, with 3 bases of the junction left unmatched. The CDR3 runs 12 residues. Germline V gene data show CDR1 as LNHDA and CDR2 as SQIVND (reference sequence). CDR3 sequence reads: CASWTGATEAFF. Here the CDR3 DNA reads TGTGCCAGCTGGACAGGGGCCACTGAAGCTTTCTTT.

This rearrangement joins TRBV6-4 to TRBJ1-2; D might be TRBD1 (5 bases). Germline loops: CDR1 MRHNA, CDR2 SNTAGT. Trimming stripped 4 bases from V and 4 bases from J, with 16 bases between. This CDR3 contains 15 residues. CDR3 sequence: CASSVGTVGIYGYTF. The CDR3 bases are TGTGCCAGCAGTGTCGGGACGGTGGGGATCTATGGCTACACCTTC.

Here the CDR3 reads CATSRDTRKGGGLANYGYTF. CDR3 in DNA: TGTGCCACCAGCAGAGATACTCGGAAAGGGGGCGGACTAGCTAACTATGGCTACACCTTC. V is TRBV15 and J is TRBJ1-2; 7 bases line up with TRBD1. CDR1 is LNHNV, CDR2 YYDKDF, per germline (reference sequence). CDR3 length: 20 residues. Unmatched junction bases numbered 16, after V lost 0 bases and J lost 0 bases.